One sample yielded the 3 T cell receptor beta chains listed below, sequenced in a study of shared clonotypes between healthy human individuals. Assay: immunoSEQ multiplex PCR; the TCRdb copy retains only in-frame clones and omits some. The sample includes 1,400,000 or so clones, approximately 98.5% of them seen just once. Material: naive CD4+ T cells sorted from blood. The subset here: CD45RA+ positively selected. These receptor sequences come from a man younger than 40 in good health.

This CDR3 reads CASGLAPDTQYF. In DNA form, the CDR3 reads TGTGCCAGCGGGCTAGCCCCAGATACGCAGTATTTT. This rearrangement joins TRBV18 to TRBJ2-3, with D possibly matching TRBD2 (5 bases). Germline V gene data show CDR1 as KGHSH and CDR2 as LQKENI. Trimming took 8 bases from V and 4 from J, leaving 10 bases between them. The CDR3 runs to 12 residues. Looking up the rest from reference TRBV18 and TRBJ2-3 gives the full variable domain: NAGVMQNPRHLVRRRGQEARLRCSPMKGHSHVYWYRQLPEEGLKFMVYLQKENIIDESGMPKERFSAEFPKEGPSILRIQQVVRGDSAAYFCASGLAPDTQYFGPGTRLTVL.

The V and J genes are TRBV28 and TRBJ2-3, with a weak D call TRBD2 (6 bases). The CDR3 runs to 15 residues. Germline values: CDR1 MDHEN, CDR2 SYDVKM. V lost 6 bases to trimming and J lost 1 base, with 14 bases between them. The CDR3 region is CASSQTGEGTDTQYF. The CDR3 region has the DNA TGTGCCAGCAGCCAGACGGGAGAAGGCACAGATACGCAGTATTTT.

V is TRBV14 and J is TRBJ2-3; D is uncertain. Trimming removed 4 bases from V and 4 bases from J, with 9 bases in between. This CDR3 contains 13 residues. Germline loops: CDR1 SGHDN, CDR2 FVKESK. The CDR3 here is CASSPSMADTQYF. CDR3 DNA sequence: TGTGCCAGCAGCCCAAGCATGGCAGATACGCAGTATTTT.